The 18 T cell receptor beta chains below were found in one sample sequenced in a study of T cell repertoires in cytomegalovirus infection. TCRdb called the reads again in MiXCR, with one record for every CDR3 protein. The data show under 250,000 distinct CDR3 sequences, over 9% seen once. Sequenced: PBMCs. The source of these receptors is a human donor in good health (CMV status not recorded). Some clones in this sample may be carry-over from other donors' samples.

The chain carries TRBV20-1 and TRBJ1-2, with 10 bases identical to TRBD1. The CDR3 spans 15 residues. V lost 2 bases, J lost 4 bases, and 7 bases stayed unmatched. Germline V lookup: CDR1 DFQATT, CDR2 SNEGSKA (reference sequence). CDR3 in amino acids: CSARLGTGVSYGYTF. The CDR3 coding sequence is TGCAGTGCTAGACTGGGGACAGGGGTTAGCTATGGCTACACCTTC.

Only one count was recorded for this clonotype. This clone may be a read error of a much larger clone one base away. The chain couples TRBV7-2 to TRBJ2-7; D is possibly TRBD2 (6 bases). Trimming removed 1 base from V and 7 bases from J, with 17 bases in between. Germline CDR1 reads SGHTA; CDR2 reads FQGNSA. The CDR3 loop spans 15 amino acids. CDR3 DNA sequence: TGTGCCAGCAGCTTAGAGGGACTGGGCCTAAGGGAGCAGTACTTC. Translation: CASSLEGLGLREQYF.

This clonotype was picked up a small number of times. This rearrangement joins TRBV19 to TRBJ1-2; D is unresolved. V dropped 4 bases and J dropped 1 base, with 13 bases sitting between them. Germline CDR1 and CDR2: LNHDA and SQIVND (reference sequence). CDR3 size: 15 residues. The CDR3 here is CASSTIGRINYGYTF. CDR3 nucleotides: TGTGCCAGTAGTACAATAGGACGGATTAACTATGGCTACACCTTC.

This clonotype was observed many times. This chain links TRBV7-2 with TRBJ1-2; no reliable D call. Germline CDR1 reads SGHTA; CDR2 reads FQGNSA. Trimming shortened V by 0 bases and J by 1 base, and 6 bases separated the two germline ends. This CDR3 region has 14 residues. The CDR3 reads CASSLALDNYGYTF. The CDR3 DNA is TGTGCCAGCAGCTTAGCCCTTGATAACTATGGCTACACCTTC.

There are many counts of this clonotype. The genes are TRBV19 and TRBJ2-5; D tentatively reads TRBD1 or TRBD2 (6 bases each). The CDR3 extends over 15 amino acids. V lost 4 bases, J lost 5 bases, and 17 bases lay in between. The germline gives CDR1 LNHDA, CDR2 SQIVND (reference sequence). CDR3 in amino acids: CASSTPGAGWETQYF. DNA of the CDR3: TGTGCCAGTAGTACCCCGGGGGCCGGTTGGGAGACCCAGTACTTC.

This clonotype occurred many times. The CDR3 DNA sequence: TGCGCCAGCAGCTTGGTAGGGAGCGGGAGTAACGAGCAGTTCTTC. It encodes CASSLVGSGSNEQFF. The chain combines TRBV5-1 with TRBJ2-1; 8 positions agree with TRBD2. J was trimmed by 10 bases and V by 0 bases; bases with no gene match: 9. This CDR3 comprises 15 residues. Germline V gene data show CDR1 as SGHRS and CDR2 as YFSETQ.

This clonotype was observed a handful of times. The gene calls are TRBV12-3 or TRBV12-4 and TRBJ1-5; D remains ambiguous. With 8 bases removed from V and 5 bases from J, the gap between germline ends came to 13 bases. This CDR3 contains 13 residues. The CDR3 DNA is TGTGCCAGCCGCAGTTTAATGGATCAGCCCCAGCATTTT. Its translation: CASRSLMDQPQHF.

This chain uses TRBV28 with TRBJ1-1; unclear D gene. This CDR3 is built from 11 residues. Germline V gene data show CDR1 as MDHEN and CDR2 as SYDVKM. V shed 7 bases and J shed 1 base, with 4 bases lying between them. The CDR3 region has the DNA TGTGCCAGCACCTCGAACACTGAAGCTTTCTTT. Translation gives CASTSNTEAFF.

The sample holds a few counts of this clonotype. This sequence joins TRBV19 and TRBJ2-1, with TRBD1 as a possible D gene (5 bases). Trimming pared 1 base from V and 5 bases from J, leaving 15 bases between. This CDR3 has 16 residues. The germline V gene encodes CDR1 LNHDA and CDR2 SQIVND (reference sequence). CDR3 sequence: CASSIGGGSRHNEQFF. The CDR3 DNA is TGTGCCAGTAGTATAGGGGGCGGATCCCGGCACAATGAGCAGTTCTTC.

The sample holds many counts of this clonotype. This rearrangement joins TRBV7-8 to TRBJ2-7; 11 nucleotides match TRBD2. The CDR3 loop spans 16 amino acids. The J segment lost 4 bases and the V segment lost 5 bases, leaving 10 bases of the junction unmatched. Germline lookup yields CDR1 SGHVS and CDR2 FQNEAQ. CDR3 sequence (DNA): TGTGCCAGCAGCCCTCTAGCGGGGGGCGTAGGTTACGAGCAGTACTTC. The encoded protein is CASSPLAGGVGYEQYF. The full variable domain, completed using reference TRBV7-8 and TRBJ2-7, is GAGVSQSPRYKVAKRGQDVALRCDPISGHVSLFWYQQALGQGPEFLTYFQNEAQLDKSGLPSDRFFAERPEGSVSTLKIQRTQQEDSAVYLCASSPLAGGVGYEQYFGPGTRLTVT.

This clonotype occurred many times. The chain is built from TRBV11-2 and TRBJ2-1; 12 nucleotides match TRBD2. There are 14 residues in the CDR3. V was clipped by 1 base and J by 15 bases; unmatched bases: 7. The germline CDR1 and CDR2 sequences are SGHAT and FQNNGV. CDR3 coding DNA: TGTGCCAGCAGCTTAGGACTAGCGGGAGCCGGGACGTTCTTC. It yields the protein CASSLGLAGAGTFF.

This clonotype was observed at least ten times. The junction departs from the called germline gene at one end, perhaps through a read error. The chain combines TRBV28 with TRBJ2-2; TRBD1 is a possible D gene (6 bases). Per germline, CDR1 MDHEN and CDR2 SYDVKM. The CDR3 runs to 12 residues. CDR3: CASSLLAGELFF. The CDR3 DNA follows: TGTGCCAGCAGTTTATTGGCAGGGGAACTGTTTTTT.

This clonotype was recorded a few times. The DNA of the CDR3 is TGCGCCAGCAGCTTGGAGGCAGCCTCTGGAAACACCATATATTTT. Translating gives CASSLEAASGNTIYF. V usage is TRBV5-1 and J usage is TRBJ1-3; D unclear. The CDR3 contains 15 residues. Germline loops: CDR1 SGHRS, CDR2 YFSETQ. V was shortened by 0 bases and J by 0 bases, with 7 bases between the two germline ends.

This clonotype was detected ten times or more. J is TRBJ1-6 and V is TRBV7-2; 7 nucleotides agree with TRBD1. V lost 1 base, J lost 5 bases, and 2 bases stayed unmatched. CDR1 is SGHTA and CDR2 is FQGNSA in the germline V gene. The CDR3 sequence is 15 residues long. The CDR3: CASSLGGTDNSPLHF. The CDR3 nucleotides are TGTGCCAGCAGCTTAGGCGGGACAGATAATTCACCCCTCCACTTT.

This clonotype showed up many times. The chain combines TRBV29-1 with TRBJ1-1; TRBD1 aligns across 7 bases. The CDR3 spans 13 residues. Germline V gene lookup returns CDR1 SQVTM and CDR2 ANQGSEA. V dropped 1 base and J dropped 8; count of bases not matched to a gene: 7. The CDR3 spells CSVEVGGGSEAFF. In DNA form, the CDR3 reads TGCAGCGTTGAAGTGGGAGGGGGCTCCGAAGCTTTCTTT.

V is TRBV2 and J is TRBJ2-7, with a tentative D call TRBD1 (5 bases). Germline-derived CDR1 and CDR2 are SNHLY and FYNNEI. This CDR3 region has 13 residues. V was trimmed by 6 bases and J by 4 bases, leaving 13 bases between them. CDR3 sequence (DNA): TGTGCCAGCAGCAAGACAGTGAGGTACGAGCAGTACTTC. This gives the protein CASSKTVRYEQYF.

The rearrangement uses TRBV6-2 or TRBV6-3 and TRBJ2-5; D is unresolved. V lost 2 bases and J 5 bases, leaving 9 bases between the germline ends. Germline V gene data show CDR1 as MNHEY and CDR2 as SVGEGT. The CDR3 loop spans 13 amino acids. The CDR3 bases are TGTGCCAGCAGTTACAGGGTTAGGGAGACCCAGTACTTC. It translates to CASSYRVRETQYF.

The chain is built from TRBV4-2 and TRBJ1-6; unclear D gene. Trimming took off 0 bases at V and 8 bases at J, with 5 bases between the two ends. This CDR3 has 13 amino acids. Germline V lookup: CDR1 LGHNA, CDR2 YNFKEQ. In nucleotides, the CDR3 is TGTGCCAGCAGCCAAGAAATGGATTCACCCCTCCACTTT. Protein: CASSQEMDSPLHF.